The rows below give T cell receptor beta chains drawn from one sample of a study of control samples from healthy donors and cancer patients. Assay: immunoSEQ multiplex PCR; the TCRdb copy retains only in-frame clones and omits some. The repertoire holds about 410,000 clones, with 75% to 95% as singletons. The sample comprised PBMCs. The source is a man aged 35-49 years with head and neck cancer. Both conserved end residues are part of each CDR3. A D gene is named only where the DNA matches it firmly. Size is omitted from some rows. Given values are once, few, many or a class for expanded clones.

clone size: .; J gene: TRBJ2-6; D gene: .; V gene: TRBV18; CDR3 protein: CASSPVQGAGPGANVLTF; CDR3 DNA: TGTGCCAGCTCACCAGTCCAGGGTGCTGGTCCTGGGGCCAACGTCCTGACTTTC
clone size: .; J gene: TRBJ2-7; D gene: TRBD1; V gene: TRBV6-5; CDR3 protein: CASSWDRAYEQYF; CDR3 DNA: TGTGCCAGCAGCTGGGACAGGGCCTACGAGCAGTACTTC
clone size: once; J gene: TRBJ2-7; D gene: .; V gene: TRBV25-1; CDR3 protein: CASSAVKGTYEQYF; CDR3 DNA: TGTGCCAGCAGTGCAGTAAAGGGGACCTACGAGCAGTACTTC
clone size: .; J gene: TRBJ1-2; D gene: .; V gene: TRBV6-5; CDR3 protein: CASSYYDGLSGYTF; CDR3 DNA: TGTGCCAGCAGTTACTATGACGGACTATCTGGCTACACCTTC
clone size: .; J gene: TRBJ2-5; D gene: TRBD1; V gene: TRBV2; CDR3 protein: CASSRDRQETQYF; CDR3 DNA: TGTGCCAGCAGTCGGGACAGGCAAGAGACCCAGTACTTC
clone size: .; J gene: TRBJ2-7; D gene: .; V gene: TRBV20-1; CDR3 protein: CSASDYEQYF; CDR3 DNA: TGCAGTGCTAGTGACTACGAGCAGTACTTC
clone size: .; J gene: TRBJ2-1; D gene: .; V gene: TRBV3-1/TRBV3-2; CDR3 protein: CASRRSGTRINEQFF; CDR3 DNA: TGTGCCAGCAGGCGCTCGGGGACACGGATAAATGAGCAGTTCTTC
clone size: .; J gene: TRBJ1-1; D gene: .; V gene: TRBV6-5; CDR3 protein: CASTGPMNTEAFF; CDR3 DNA: TGTGCCAGCACCGGGCCCATGAACACTGAAGCTTTCTTT
clone size: .; J gene: TRBJ1-1; D gene: .; V gene: TRBV29-1; CDR3 protein: CSVEVGETAFF; CDR3 DNA: TGCAGCGTTGAAGTTGGGGAAACAGCTTTCTTT
clone size: .; J gene: TRBJ1-6; D gene: .; V gene: TRBV19; CDR3 protein: CASSIGEGNSPLHF; CDR3 DNA: TGTGCCAGTAGTATAGGGGAGGGAAACTCACCCCTCCACTTT
clone size: .; J gene: TRBJ1-2; D gene: TRBD1; V gene: TRBV6-2/TRBV6-3; CDR3 protein: CASSTYRGDGYTF; CDR3 DNA: TGTGCCAGCAGTACTTACAGGGGGGATGGCTACACCTTC
clone size: .; J gene: TRBJ2-3; D gene: .; V gene: TRBV3-1/TRBV3-2; CDR3 protein: CASSQATDTQYF; CDR3 DNA: TGTGCCAGCAGCCAAGCAACAGATACGCAGTATTTT
clone size: .; J gene: TRBJ2-3; D gene: .; V gene: TRBV7-7; CDR3 protein: CASSFSGSSTDTQYF; CDR3 DNA: TGTGCTAGCAGCTTCAGCGGGTCTAGCACAGATACGCAGTATTTT
clone size: .; J gene: TRBJ2-1; D gene: TRBD2; V gene: TRBV6-5; CDR3 protein: CASSRVAGSYNEQFF; CDR3 DNA: TGTGCCAGCAGCCGTGTAGCGGGATCCTACAATGAGCAGTTCTTC
clone size: once; J gene: TRBJ1-5; D gene: TRBD1; V gene: TRBV19; CDR3 protein: CATAGTGGQPQHF; CDR3 DNA: TGTGCCACCGCAGGGACAGGGGGTCAGCCCCAGCATTTT
clone size: .; J gene: TRBJ2-7; D gene: .; V gene: TRBV4-1; CDR3 protein: CASSQEGGLAPGLYF; CDR3 DNA: TGCGCCAGCAGCCAAGAGGGGGGGCTAGCCCCAGGTTTGTACTTC
clone size: .; J gene: TRBJ2-1; D gene: TRBD2; V gene: TRBV10-3; CDR3 protein: CAIPYLAGEPHHEQFF; CDR3 DNA: TGTGCCATCCCTTATCTAGCGGGGGAGCCGCATCATGAGCAGTTCTTC
clone size: .; J gene: TRBJ1-1; D gene: .; V gene: TRBV7-2; CDR3 protein: CASSSLPEAFF; CDR3 DNA: TGTGCCAGCAGCTCTCTGCCTGAAGCTTTCTTT
clone size: .; J gene: TRBJ1-2; D gene: TRBD1; V gene: TRBV28; CDR3 protein: CASSSTGQGRSNTF; CDR3 DNA: TGTGCCAGCAGCTCCACCGGACAGGGGAGATCTAACACCTTC
clone size: .; J gene: TRBJ1-1; D gene: .; V gene: TRBV21-1; CDR3 protein: CASTMTGQRNPNTEAFF; CDR3 DNA: TGTGCCAGCACCATGACCGGGCAACGGAACCCTAACACTGAAGCTTTCTTT
clone size: .; J gene: TRBJ2-5; D gene: TRBD2; V gene: TRBV2; CDR3 protein: CASSEGLAGVSGTQYF; CDR3 DNA: TGTGCCAGCAGTGAGGGTTTAGCGGGAGTTAGTGGGACCCAGTACTTC
clone size: .; J gene: TRBJ2-4; D gene: .; V gene: TRBV28; CDR3 protein: CASSPSNSAKNIQYF; CDR3 DNA: TGTGCCAGCAGTCCCTCTAACTCAGCCAAAAACATTCAGTACTTC